This TCR beta chain was documented in a study of shared clonotypes between healthy human individuals. Study details: The donor group consisted of a couple of women and a few men, aged 18 to 49.

The table came from immunoSEQ multiplex PCR; TCRdb's copy has only in-frame clones and leaves some out. The sample holds approximately 400,000 clones, 96% seen once. This clone was found once. Other DNA sequences in this specimen translate into the identical CDR3. Sequenced input: memory CD8+ T cells sorted from blood. Documented subset: CD45RO+ cells pooled with CCR7-negative TemRA cells. This clonotype originated in a man under 40 in good health.

This CDR3 is CASSVGDRGTEAFF. The CDR3 region has the DNA TGTGCCAGCAGCGTAGGGGACAGGGGCACTGAAGCTTTCTTT. The chain couples TRBV9 to TRBJ1-1; the match to TRBD1 covers 10 bases. There are 14 residues in the CDR3. Germline CDR1 SGDLS, CDR2 YYNGEE. V lost 0 bases to trimming and J lost 4 bases; unmatched junction nucleotides: 0.